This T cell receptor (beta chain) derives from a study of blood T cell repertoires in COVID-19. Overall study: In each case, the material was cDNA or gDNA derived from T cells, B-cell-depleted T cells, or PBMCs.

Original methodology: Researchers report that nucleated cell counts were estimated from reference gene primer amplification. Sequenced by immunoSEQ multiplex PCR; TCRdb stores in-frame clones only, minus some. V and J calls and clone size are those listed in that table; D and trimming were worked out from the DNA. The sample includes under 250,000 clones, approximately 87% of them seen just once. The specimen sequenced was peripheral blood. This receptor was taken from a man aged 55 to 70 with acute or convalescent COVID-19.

The CDR3 loop is CASSPGTGGNTEAFF. CDR3 DNA: TGCGCCAGCAGCCCCGGGACAGGCGGGAACACTGAAGCTTTCTTT. The V and J genes are TRBV5-1 and TRBJ1-1, with 8 bases fitting TRBD1. V shed 4 bases, J shed 1 base, and the junction held 6 bases outside the gene matches. The CDR3 contains 15 residues. Germline loops: CDR1 SGHRS, CDR2 YFSETQ.